This T cell receptor beta chain is drawn from a study of shared clonotypes between healthy human individuals (dated by TCRdb to 2018 to 2021). Notes on the research overall: A couple of women and three men aged 18 to 49 years were included in the cohort. For each donor, CD4 naive and CD4 memory were each run on three plates, CD8 naive on two plates, and CD8 memory on one plate. Blood TCR repertoires of five healthy adults were deeply sequenced to estimate repertoire size and the extent of clonotype sharing between individuals. Per donor, leukapheresis produced somewhere between about 0.94 and 9.5 billion PBMCs. To increase sequencing depth and limit assay-specific biases, different laboratories used diverse techniques to prepare libraries and sequence TCR repertoires.

Findings and caveats that apply to the study as a whole: Roughly 5% of naive CD4, 3.5% of naive CD8, around 2.3% of memory CD4, and 0.4% of memory CD8 clonotypes were shared across four donors. Because the study included a small number of donors, the genetic and exposure-history diversity represented was limited. Incomplete sequencing was indicated by rarefaction of sorted-subset datasets, despite the large sequencing depth. Naive subsets generally had larger estimated clonotype richness than memory subsets did. Sampling was restricted to blood, and TCR repertoires in tissues likely differ from the TCR repertoires found in blood. Based on pairwise subsampling, the degree of clonotype sharing among donors was expected to be affected by sequencing depth. Compared with non-shared clonotypes, clonotypes shared by all four sorted-subset donors had higher generation probabilities.

The V end gives up 3 bases and the J end 5 bases, leaving 13 bases in the junction not matched to a gene. The CDR3 runs 18 residues from the cysteine to the phenylalanine. The sequence is cut down to CDR3 DNA, 54 bases in frame from base 1. Looking up the germline V gene yields CDR1 MGHRA and CDR2 YSYEKL. Using the deep immunoSEQ assay, multiplex PCR amplified TCR CDR3 regions from genomic DNA. Extracted genomic DNA from each cell subset was spread evenly across all wells of several immunoSEQ 96-well plates, with each plate serving as a replicate. For sorted subsets, each replicate PCR was loaded with roughly 190 ng genomic DNA, equivalent to 25,000 to 30,000 T cell genomes. Purified libraries were quantified with a Qubit 3.0 fluorometer, sized on a Bioanalyzer 2100, and re-quantified with the KAPA Library Quantification kit. Each immunoSEQ 96-well plate was sequenced on its own single-read 150-cycle Illumina NextSeq 550 flow cell. The published analysis was carried out like this. Because only junctional sequences without quality scores were contained in the immunoSEQ output, filtering matching that applied to full-length reads could not be performed. Sequences were annotated with PyIR, a Python wrapper for IgBLAST v1.9, and V/J genes and CDR3 were assigned using IMGT germline references. Reads with weak V/J assignments (E-value above 1e-6), missing CDR3, stop codons, out-of-frame junctions, or ambiguous translated residues were removed. A V3J clonotype was defined by an identical inferred V gene, J gene, and CDR3 amino acid sequence. Percentage overlap between repertoires was calculated by dividing the number of shared unique clonotypes by the size of the smaller repertoire. Richness of each repertoire was evaluated using RTK rarefaction, the Chao1 estimator, and Recon v2.1 estimates of unobserved clonotypes. Generation probabilities were computed with OLGA for all TCRbeta clonotypes obtained by the gDNA method from a few donors. TCRdb retrieved this table from immuneACCESS and kept in-frame rearrangements only. Not all clones are present; in checked studies, unresolved V genes account for under half, and no reason is known for the remainder. The D gene and trimming were derived from the DNA, and the V and J assignments and clone size from that table. Across this sample there are 1,400,000 or so clones, with approximately 98.5% seen only once. Jointly, the top ten make up 0.36% of the sample.

To note about this clone: The antigen this receptor binds is unknown. Base-call qualities are not available, and no considerably larger clone is one nucleotide away.

Healthy HIV-negative adults with no recently reported acute infections or vaccinations were included as donors. Only Caucasian adults living in Nashville, Tennessee, USA were represented among the donors. CD4+ T cells were enriched by magnetic negative selection, after which naive cells were positively selected on CD45RA and the negative fraction was taken as the memory subset. Blood was collected by leukapheresis, and PBMCs were isolated by Ficoll-Histopaque density gradient centrifugation and then cryopreserved in liquid nitrogen vapor phase. Analytical flow cytometry was used to check the purity and quantity of each magnetically sorted T cell population. Genomic DNA was isolated from every sorted fraction and measured by UV absorbance on a Nanodrop 2000c.

Sequenced sample: naive CD4+ T cells sorted from blood. The sample's cell subset or site, from its label and the paper: CD45RA+ positively selected. Here the chain combines TRBV4-1 and TRBJ2-4; 10 junctional bases match TRBD2. The clonotype originates from a man aged 25-40 years in good health. The CDR3 loop reads CASSHPGRAGGPQNIQYF. The DNA sequence reads TGCGCCAGCAGCCACCCGGGCCGAGCGGGAGGGCCCCAAAACATTCAGTACTTC.